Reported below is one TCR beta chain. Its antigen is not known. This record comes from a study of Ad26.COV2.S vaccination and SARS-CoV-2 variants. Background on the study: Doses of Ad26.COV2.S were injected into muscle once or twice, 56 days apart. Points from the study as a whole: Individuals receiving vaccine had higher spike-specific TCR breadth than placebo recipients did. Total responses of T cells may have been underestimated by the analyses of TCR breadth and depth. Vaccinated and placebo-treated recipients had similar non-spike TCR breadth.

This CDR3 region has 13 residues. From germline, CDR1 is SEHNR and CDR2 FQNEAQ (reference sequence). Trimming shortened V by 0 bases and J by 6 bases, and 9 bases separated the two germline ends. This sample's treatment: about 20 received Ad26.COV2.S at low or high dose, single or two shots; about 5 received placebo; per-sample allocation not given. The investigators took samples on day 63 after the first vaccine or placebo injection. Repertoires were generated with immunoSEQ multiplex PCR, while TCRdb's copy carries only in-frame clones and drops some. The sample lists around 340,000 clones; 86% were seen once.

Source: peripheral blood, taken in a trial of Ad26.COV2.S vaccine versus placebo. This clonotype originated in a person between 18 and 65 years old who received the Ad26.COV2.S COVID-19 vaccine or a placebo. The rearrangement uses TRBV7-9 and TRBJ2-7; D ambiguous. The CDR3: CASSLAVDVEQYF. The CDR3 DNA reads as TGTGCCAGCAGCTTAGCGGTCGATGTCGAGCAGTACTTC.